A single sample is the source of the 2 T cell receptor beta chains below, sequenced in a study of T cells in tuberculosis. Profiling relied on immunoSEQ multiplex PCR, and the TCRdb table lists in-frame clones only, not all of them. The table has 30,000 to 35,000 clones, around 95% seen once. Sequencing used PBMCs. The receptors were gathered from a donor between 10 and 35 years old with latent tuberculosis or without tuberculosis infection.

This rearrangement joins TRBV14 to TRBJ2-7, with 10 nucleotides matching TRBD1. CDR3 length: 14 amino acids. The germline CDR1 and CDR2 sequences are SGHDN and FVKESK. V shed 1 base, J shed 6 bases, and the junction held 3 bases outside the gene matches. DNA of the CDR3: TGTGCCAGCAGCCAAGGGACAGGGGGTTTCGAGCAGTACTTC. Translating gives CASSQGTGGFEQYF.

This clone was recorded only once. The rearrangement links TRBV27 to TRBJ2-7, with 10 bases matching TRBD1. Trimming cost V 8 bases and J 6 bases; bases outside gene matches: 7. The CDR3 loop spans 13 amino acids. Germline values: CDR1 MNHEY, CDR2 SMNVEV (reference sequence). The CDR3 bases are TGTGCCAGCTCGACCGGGACAGGGGTCGAGCAGTACTTC. Its translation is CASSTGTGVEQYF.